This T cell receptor beta chain is drawn from a study of blood T cell repertoires in COVID-19. Across the study: The study drew acute and convalescent COVID-19 samples from the United States, Italy and Spain.

Per the authors' pipeline: Quantification of nucleated cells was approximated via reference gene primer amplification. Sequencing used immunoSEQ multiplex PCR; TCRdb keeps in-frame clones, though not all of them. V, J and clone size were drawn from that table, and D and trimming were deduced from the DNA. The table has roughly 170,000 clones, around 84% seen once. Germline CDR1 is KGHDR and CDR2 is SFDVKD. Trimming took off 3 bases at V and 4 bases at J, with 12 bases between the two ends. CDR3 length: 15 residues. This TCR derives from a middle-aged man with active or convalescent COVID-19. The gene calls are TRBV24-1 and TRBJ1-5; possible D gene TRBD1, 5 bases. What was sequenced was peripheral blood. CDR3 in amino acids: CATSDPIGGNQPQHF. The CDR3, as DNA: TGTGCCACCAGTGATCCGATCGGGGGAAATCAGCCCCAGCATTTT.